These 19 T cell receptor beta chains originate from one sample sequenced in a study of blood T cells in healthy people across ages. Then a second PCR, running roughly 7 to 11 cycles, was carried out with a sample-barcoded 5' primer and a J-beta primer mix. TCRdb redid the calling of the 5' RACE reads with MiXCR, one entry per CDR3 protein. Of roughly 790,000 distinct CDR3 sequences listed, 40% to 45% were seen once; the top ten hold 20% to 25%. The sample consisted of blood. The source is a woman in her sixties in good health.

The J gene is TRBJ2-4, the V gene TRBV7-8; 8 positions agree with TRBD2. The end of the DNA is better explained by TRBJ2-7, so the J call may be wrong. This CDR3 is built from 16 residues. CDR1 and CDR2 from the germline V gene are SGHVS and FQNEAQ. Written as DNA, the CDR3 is TGTGCCAGCAGCTTAGGGTGGCAGCGGGAGTCAAACGAGCAGTACTTC. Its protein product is CASSLGWQRESNEQYF.

This CDR3 reads CASRDTGSSYNEQFF. Written as DNA, the CDR3 is TGTGCCAGCAGAGATACAGGGAGCTCCTACAATGAGCAGTTCTTC. The rearrangement joins TRBV28 to TRBJ2-1; perhaps TRBD1 as D (6 bases). Looked up from germline, CDR1 is MDHEN and CDR2 is SYDVKM. This CDR3 spans 15 amino acids. The V and J ends lost 6 bases and 0 bases respectively, with 12 bases between them.

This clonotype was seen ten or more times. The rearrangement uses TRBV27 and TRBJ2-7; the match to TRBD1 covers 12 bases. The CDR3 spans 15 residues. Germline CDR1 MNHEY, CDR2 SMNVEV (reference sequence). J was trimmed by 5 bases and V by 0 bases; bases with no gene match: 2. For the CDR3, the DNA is TGTGCCAGCAGTTTATCGGGACAGGGGGCCGACGAGCAGTACTTC. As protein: CASSLSGQGADEQYF.

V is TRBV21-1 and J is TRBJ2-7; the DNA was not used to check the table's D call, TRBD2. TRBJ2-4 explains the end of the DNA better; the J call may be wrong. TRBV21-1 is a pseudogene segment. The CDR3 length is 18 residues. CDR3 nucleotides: TGTGCCAGCAGCAAAGAGGATAGCGGGAGGGGCGGTGGAAACATTCAGTACTTC. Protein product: CASSKEDSGRGGGNIQYF.

The CDR3 region is CASSSQTSDSYEQYF. DNA for the CDR3: TGTGCCAGCAGTTCTCAGACTAGCGATTCCTACGAGCAGTACTTC. This chain uses TRBV28 with TRBJ2-4; 8 nucleotides agree with TRBD2. The J call may not be correct, given that the DNA end is closer to TRBJ2-7. Germline CDR1 and CDR2: MDHEN and SYDVKM. This CDR3 is 15 amino acids long.

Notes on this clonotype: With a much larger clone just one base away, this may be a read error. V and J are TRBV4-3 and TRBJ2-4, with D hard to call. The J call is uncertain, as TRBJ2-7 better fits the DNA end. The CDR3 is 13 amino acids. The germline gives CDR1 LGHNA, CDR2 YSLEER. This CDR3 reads CAGSQDNLGEQYF. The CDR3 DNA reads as TGCGCCGGCAGCCAAGATAACTTAGGCGAGCAGTACTTC.

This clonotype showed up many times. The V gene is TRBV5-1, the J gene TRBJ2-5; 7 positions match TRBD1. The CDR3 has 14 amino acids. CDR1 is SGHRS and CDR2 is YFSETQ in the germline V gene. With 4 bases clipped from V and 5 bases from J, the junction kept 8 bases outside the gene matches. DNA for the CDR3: TGCGCCAGCAGCCCGACAGGGTTTGGGGAGACCCAGTACTTC. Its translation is CASSPTGFGETQYF.

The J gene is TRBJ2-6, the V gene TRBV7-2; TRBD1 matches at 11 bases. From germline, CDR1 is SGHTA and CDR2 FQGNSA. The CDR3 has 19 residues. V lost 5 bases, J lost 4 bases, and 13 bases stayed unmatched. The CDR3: CASSPYFGQGAGGANVLTF. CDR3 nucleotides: TGTGCCAGCAGCCCTTACTTCGGACAGGGGGCAGGAGGGGCCAACGTCCTGACTTTC. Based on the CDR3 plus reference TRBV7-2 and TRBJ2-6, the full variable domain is GAGVSQSPSNKVTEKGKDVELRCDPISGHTALYWYRQSLGQGLEFLIYFQGNSAPDKSGLPSDRFSAERTGGSVSTLTIQRTQQEDSAVYLCASSPYFGQGAGGANVLTFGAGSRLTVL.

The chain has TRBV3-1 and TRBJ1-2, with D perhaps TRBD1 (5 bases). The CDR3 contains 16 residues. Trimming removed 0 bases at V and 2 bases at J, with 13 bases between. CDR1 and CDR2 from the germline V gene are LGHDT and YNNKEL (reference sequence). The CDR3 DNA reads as TGTGCCAGCAGCCAAGATGGCCAGGGATGGAACTATGGCTACACCTTC. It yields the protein CASSQDGQGWNYGYTF.

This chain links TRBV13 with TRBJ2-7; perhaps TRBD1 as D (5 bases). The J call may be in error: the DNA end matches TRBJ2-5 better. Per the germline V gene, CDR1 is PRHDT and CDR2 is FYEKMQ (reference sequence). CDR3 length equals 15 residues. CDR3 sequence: CASSPPRQTQETQYF. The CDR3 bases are TGTGCCAGCAGCCCACCAAGACAGACTCAAGAGACCCAGTACTTC.

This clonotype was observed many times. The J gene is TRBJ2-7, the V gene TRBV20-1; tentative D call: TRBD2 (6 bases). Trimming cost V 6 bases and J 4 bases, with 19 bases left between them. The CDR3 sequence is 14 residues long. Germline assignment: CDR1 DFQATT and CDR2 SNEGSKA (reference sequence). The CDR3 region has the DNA TGCAGTGCGAGATCGCCTAGCGTAAGTTACGAGCAGTACTTC. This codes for CSARSPSVSYEQYF.

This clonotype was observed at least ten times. This CDR3 reads CASSPSGAVKTQYF. The CDR3 DNA follows: TGTGCCAGCAGTCCTAGCGGTGCGGTAAAGACCCAGTACTTC. V usage is TRBV6-2 or TRBV6-3 and J usage is TRBJ2-5; 7 nucleotides align to TRBD2. V shed 5 bases, J shed 6 bases, and the junction held 9 bases outside the gene matches. Germline assignment: CDR1 MNHEY and CDR2 SVGEGT. The CDR3 loop spans 14 amino acids.

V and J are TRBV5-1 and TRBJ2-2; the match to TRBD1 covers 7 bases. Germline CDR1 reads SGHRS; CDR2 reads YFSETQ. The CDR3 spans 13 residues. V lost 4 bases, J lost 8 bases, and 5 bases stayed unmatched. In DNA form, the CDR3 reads TGCGCCAGCAGCGGGACAGCCACGGGGGAGCTGTTTTTT. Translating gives CASSGTATGELFF.

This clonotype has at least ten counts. This CDR3 reads CASSLDLGGYGYTF. In nucleotides, the CDR3 is TGCGCCAGCAGCTTGGACCTCGGGGGCTATGGCTACACCTTC. The J gene is TRBJ1-2, the V gene TRBV5-1; possible D gene TRBD1, 5 bases. Trimming removed 0 bases from V and 4 bases from J, with 10 bases in between. CDR1 and CDR2 from the germline V gene are SGHRS and YFSETQ. The CDR3 runs 14 residues.

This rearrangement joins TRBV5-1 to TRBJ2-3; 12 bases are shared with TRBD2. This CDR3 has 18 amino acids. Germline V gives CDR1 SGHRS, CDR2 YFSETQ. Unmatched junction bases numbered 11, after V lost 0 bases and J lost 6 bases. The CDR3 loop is CASSLARLAGVTADTQYF. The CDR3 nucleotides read TGCGCCAGCAGCTTGGCTCGACTAGCGGGGGTCACAGCTGATACGCAGTATTTT.

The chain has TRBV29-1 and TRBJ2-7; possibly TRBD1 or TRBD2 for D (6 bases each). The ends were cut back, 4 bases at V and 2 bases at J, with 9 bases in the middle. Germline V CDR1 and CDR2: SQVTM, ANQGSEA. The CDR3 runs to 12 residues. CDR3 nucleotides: TGCAGCGTTGGGGGGGCCACCTACGAGCAGTACTTC. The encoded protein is CSVGGATYEQYF.

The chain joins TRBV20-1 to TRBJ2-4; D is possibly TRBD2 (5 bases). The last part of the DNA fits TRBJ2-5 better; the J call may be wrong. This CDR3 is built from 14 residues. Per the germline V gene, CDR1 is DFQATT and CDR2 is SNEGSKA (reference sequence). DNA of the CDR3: TGCAGTGCTAGAAACACAGCGGATTCAGAGACCCAGTACTTC. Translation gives CSARNTADSETQYF.

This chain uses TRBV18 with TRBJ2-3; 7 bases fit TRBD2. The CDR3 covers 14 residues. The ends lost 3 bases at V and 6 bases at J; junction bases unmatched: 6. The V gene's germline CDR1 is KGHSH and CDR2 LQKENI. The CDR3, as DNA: TGTGCCAGCTCACCTATAGCGGGCCCCGATACGCAGTATTTT. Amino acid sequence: CASSPIAGPDTQYF.

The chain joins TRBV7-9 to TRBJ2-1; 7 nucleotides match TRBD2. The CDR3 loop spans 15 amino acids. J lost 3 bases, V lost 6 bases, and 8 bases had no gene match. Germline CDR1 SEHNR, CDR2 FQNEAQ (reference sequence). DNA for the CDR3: TGTGCCAGCAGGGGAGGTAGCGGGTACTACAATGAGCAGTTCTTC. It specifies CASRGGSGYYNEQFF.